Below are 11 T cell receptor beta chains sequenced from a single sample in a study of cytomegalovirus exposure and HLA in healthy donors. 13 Jbeta primers and 60 Vbeta primers were used for the PCR. Some clones are missing from TCRdb's copy, which holds only in-frame ones; the method was immunoSEQ multiplex PCR. There are 100,000 to 150,000 clones in the sample; roughly 18% occur only once, and approximately 2.9% lies in the top ten. The sequencing input was PBMCs. These receptors came from a female donor in good health and CMV-seropositive.

This clone was observed a handful of times. The rearrangement links TRBV2 to TRBJ1-1; TRBD1 aligns across 7 bases. V shed 9 bases and J 2 bases; nucleotides not matched to a gene: 3. The CDR3 loop spans 12 amino acids. Germline V CDR1 and CDR2: SNHLY, FYNNEI. This chain's CDR3 is CARGQPNTEAFF. CDR3 nucleotides: TGTGCCAGGGGACAGCCCAACACTGAAGCTTTCTTT.

This clone was detected a few times. The V and J genes are TRBV23-1 and TRBJ1-1; 7 nucleotides agree with TRBD1. TRBV23-1 is an open reading frame, and its role is uncertain. The ends lost 0 bases at V and 3 bases at J; junction bases unmatched: 7. This CDR3 is built from 16 residues. The CDR3 coding sequence is TGCGCCAGCAGTCAATCTCCTAGGGGGCGACACACTGAAGCTTTCTTT. Translated, it gives CASSQSPRGRHTEAFF.

This clone was found a few times. The rearrangement uses TRBV7-6 and TRBJ2-5; 9 bases align to TRBD2. Germline V lookup: CDR1 SGHVS, CDR2 FNYEAQ. V shed 1 base, J shed 4 bases, and the junction held 13 bases outside the gene matches. The length of the CDR3 is 18 residues. DNA of the CDR3: TGTGCCAGCAGCTTAGTACCCCCCATGGGTAGCGGGAGAGAGACCCAGTACTTC. It specifies CASSLVPPMGSGRETQYF. The full variable domain, with the rest looked up from reference TRBV7-6 and TRBJ2-5, is GAGVSQSPRYKVTKRGQDVALRCDPISGHVSLYWYRQALGQGPEFLTYFNYEAQQDKSGLPNDRFSAERPEGSISTLTIQRTEQRDSAMYRCASSLVPPMGSGRETQYFGPGTRLLVL.

The table lists this clone with a few counts. This chain joins TRBV18 and TRBJ1-4, with D tentatively TRBD1 (5 bases). Germline loops: CDR1 KGHSH, CDR2 LQKENI. V lost 4 bases to trimming and J lost 1 base, with 10 bases between them. CDR3 length: 15 amino acids. The CDR3 DNA reads TGTGCCAGCTCACTACAGGCTCAAACTAATGAAAAACTGTTTTTT. This gives the protein CASSLQAQTNEKLFF. The entire variable domain, with the rest obtained from reference TRBV18 and TRBJ1-4, is as follows: NAGVMQNPRHLVRRRGQEARLRCSPMKGHSHVYWYRQLPEEGLKFMVYLQKENIIDESGMPKERFSAEFPKEGPSILRIQQVVRGDSAAYFCASSLQAQTNEKLFFGSGTQLSVL.

This chain connects TRBV28 to TRBJ1-2, with 7 bases matching TRBD1. The CDR3 is 14 residues long. Trimming removed 4 bases from V and 2 bases from J; junction bases left unmatched: 4. The germline V gene has CDR1 MDHEN and CDR2 SYDVKM. In DNA, the CDR3 is TGTGCCAGCAGTTATGGGGGACAGAACTATGGCTACACCTTC. Amino acid sequence: CASSYGGQNYGYTF.

J is TRBJ1-1 and V is TRBV7-2; possible D gene TRBD1, 6 bases. Germline assignment: CDR1 SGHTA and CDR2 FQGNSA. Trimming removed 3 bases from V and 3 bases from J, with 8 bases in between. CDR3 length: 13 amino acids. Written as DNA, the CDR3 is TGTGCCAGCAGCTTTCACAGGGACACTGAAGCTTTCTTT. Encoded protein: CASSFHRDTEAFF.

J is TRBJ2-7 and V is TRBV7-6, with 8 nucleotides matching TRBD1. This CDR3 has 15 residues. Germline V gene data show CDR1 as SGHVS and CDR2 as FNYEAQ. V dropped 1 base and J dropped 3; count of bases not matched to a gene: 5. The CDR3: CASSLVAGGVYEQYF. The DNA of the CDR3 is TGTGCCAGCAGCTTAGTCGCAGGGGGCGTCTACGAGCAGTACTTC.

This clone was seen only a few times. The V call is TRBV28, the J call TRBJ1-5; TRBD1 matches at 7 bases. The germline gives CDR1 MDHEN, CDR2 SYDVKM. The CDR3 is 15 residues long. J lost 0 bases, V lost 3 bases, and 2 bases had no gene match. The CDR3 nucleotides read TGTGCCAGCAGTTTGACAGGGCTTAGCAATCAGCCCCAGCATTTT. Protein product: CASSLTGLSNQPQHF.

This chain's CDR3 is CASSDSGRAGEQYF. The CDR3 DNA sequence: TGTGCCAGCAGCGATAGCGGGAGGGCTGGCGAGCAGTACTTC. The gene calls are TRBV7-9 and TRBJ2-7, with 11 bases that match TRBD2. V shed 5 bases, J shed 6 bases, and the junction held 6 bases outside the gene matches. Germline V gene lookup returns CDR1 SEHNR and CDR2 FQNEAQ (reference sequence). The length of the CDR3 is 14 residues. The full variable domain, with the rest looked up from reference TRBV7-9 and TRBJ2-7, is DTGVSQNPRHKITKRGQNVTFRCDPISEHNRLYWYRQTLGQGPEFLTYFQNEAQLEKSRLLSDRFSAERPKGSFSTLEIQRTEQGDSAMYLCASSDSGRAGEQYFGPGTRLTVT.

This chain links TRBV11-3 with TRBJ2-7, with 8 bases aligning to TRBD2. The V segment lost 0 bases and the J segment 0 bases; nucleotides outside the gene matches: 7. The CDR3 contains 17 residues. Germline V gene sequence: CDR1 SGHNT, CDR2 YENEEA. The CDR3 region is CASSLEFTSGLSYEQYF. In nucleotides, the CDR3 is TGTGCCAGCAGCTTAGAGTTTACTAGCGGCCTCTCCTACGAGCAGTACTTC.

A few counts support this clone. This chain joins TRBV6-1 and TRBJ1-5; 8 bases match TRBD1. V shed 6 bases and J 2 bases; nucleotides not matched to a gene: 6. This CDR3 is 15 amino acids long. CDR1 is MNHNS, CDR2 SASEGT, per germline. CDR3 nucleotides: TGTGCCAGCAGGCAGGGGGCGCTTGGCAATCAGCCCCAGCATTTT. It specifies CASRQGALGNQPQHF.